This T cell receptor (beta chain) was identified during a study of T-cell memory formation after mild COVID-19. Study details: The two donors had largely donor-specific TCR clusters.

UMIs and sample barcodes were carried by the TCR alpha and TCR beta cDNA libraries that 5'RACE produced using constant-segment primers. In TCRdb, the 5' RACE reads were re-called with MiXCR into one record per CDR3 protein. Counted here are 200,000 to 250,000 distinct CDR3 sequences, 9.5% occurring once; the ten biggest clones make up 3% to 4.5%. Findings and limits, study-wide: Contracting clones, day 15 to 85, had balanced CD4/CD8, and later expanders favored CD4+. Pre-infection memory contained some responding clones, which suggested that cross-reactive memory had joined.

As to this clonotype: Its antigen is unidentified.

The sample consisted of PBMCs or a T cell subset sorted from them (not recorded which). This clonotype originated in a man younger than 35 who had mild COVID-19 (a few samples of this study predate the infection). Cell type and time point are not known.

CDR3 sequence reads: CASSPAPEGNYGYTF. DNA of the CDR3: TGCGCCAGCAGCCCGGCCCCGGAGGGGAACTATGGCTACACCTTC. This chain uses TRBV5-1 with TRBJ1-2; D possibly corresponds to TRBD1 (5 bases). Germline-derived CDR1 and CDR2 are SGHRS and YFSETQ. V was trimmed by 4 bases and J by 2 bases, leaving 15 bases between them. The CDR3 totals 15 residues.